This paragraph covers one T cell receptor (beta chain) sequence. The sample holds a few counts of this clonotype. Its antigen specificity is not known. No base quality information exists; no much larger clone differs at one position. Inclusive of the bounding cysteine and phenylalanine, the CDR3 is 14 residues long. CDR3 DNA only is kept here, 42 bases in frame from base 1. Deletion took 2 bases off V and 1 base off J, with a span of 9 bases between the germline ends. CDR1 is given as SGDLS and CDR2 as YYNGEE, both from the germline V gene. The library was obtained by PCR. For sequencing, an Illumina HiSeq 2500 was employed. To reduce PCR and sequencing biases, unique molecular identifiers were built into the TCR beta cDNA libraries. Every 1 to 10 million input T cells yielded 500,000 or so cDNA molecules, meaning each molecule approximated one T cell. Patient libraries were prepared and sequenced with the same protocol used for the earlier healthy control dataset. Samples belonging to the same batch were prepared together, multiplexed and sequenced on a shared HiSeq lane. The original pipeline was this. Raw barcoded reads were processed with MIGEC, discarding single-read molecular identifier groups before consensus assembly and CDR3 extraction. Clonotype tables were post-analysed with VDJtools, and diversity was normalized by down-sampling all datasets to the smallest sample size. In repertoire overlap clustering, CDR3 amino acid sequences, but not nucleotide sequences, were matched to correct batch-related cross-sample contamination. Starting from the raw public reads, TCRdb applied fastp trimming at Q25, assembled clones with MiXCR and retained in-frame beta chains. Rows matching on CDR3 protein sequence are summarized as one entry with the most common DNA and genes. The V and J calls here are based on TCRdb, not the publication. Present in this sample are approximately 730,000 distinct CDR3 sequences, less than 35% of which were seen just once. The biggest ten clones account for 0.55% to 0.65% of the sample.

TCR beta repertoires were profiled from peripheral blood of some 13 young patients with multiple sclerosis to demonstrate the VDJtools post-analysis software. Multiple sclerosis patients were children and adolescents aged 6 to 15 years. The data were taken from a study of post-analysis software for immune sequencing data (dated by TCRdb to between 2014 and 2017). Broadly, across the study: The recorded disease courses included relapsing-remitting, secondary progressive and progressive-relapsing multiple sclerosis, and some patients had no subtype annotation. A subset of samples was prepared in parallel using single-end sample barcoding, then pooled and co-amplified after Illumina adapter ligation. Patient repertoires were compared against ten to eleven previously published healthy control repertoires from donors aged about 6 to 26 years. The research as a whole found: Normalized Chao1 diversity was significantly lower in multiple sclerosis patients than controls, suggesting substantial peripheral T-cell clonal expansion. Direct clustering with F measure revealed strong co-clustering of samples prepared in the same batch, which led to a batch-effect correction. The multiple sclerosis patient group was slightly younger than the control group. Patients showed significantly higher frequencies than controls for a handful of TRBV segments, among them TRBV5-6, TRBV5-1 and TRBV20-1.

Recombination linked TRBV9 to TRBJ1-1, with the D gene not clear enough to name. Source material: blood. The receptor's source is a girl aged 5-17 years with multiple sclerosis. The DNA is TGTGCCAGCAGCGTCGGGCCGGCGAACACTGAAGCTTTCTTT. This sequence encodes CASSVGPANTEAFF.